These T cell receptor beta chains were read from a single sample in a study of tumor-infiltrating lymphocytes in primary liver carcinoma. TCRdb processed the multiplex PCR reads anew with MiXCR; each CDR3 protein has one entry. The table lists some 190,000 distinct CDR3 sequences, 85% of them singletons. The material sequenced was tumor tissue from primary liver carcinoma. Source of these receptors: a man aged 35 to 55 with primary liver carcinoma and hepatitis B virus infection. Both conserved end residues are part of each CDR3. Each record gives: clone size, CDR3 length, D gene, J gene, V gene, CDR3 protein, CDR3 DNA. The D gene is left open where the match is weak. Rows give clone size only sometimes, using once, few, many, or a class for an expanded clone.

- | 13 | - | TRBJ1-1 | TRBV7-9 | CASSLSANTEVFF | TGTGCCAGCAGTTTATCCGCGAACACTGAAGTTTTCTTT
- | 13 | TRBD1 | TRBJ1-5 | TRBV12-3/TRBV12-4 | CASSQGAYQSQHF | TGTGCCAGCAGTCAGGGGGCCTATCAGTCCCAGCATTTT
- | 12 | - | TRBJ1-1 | TRBV7-9 | CASSLVERPAFF | TGTGCCAGCAGTTTAGTGGAGAGACCGGCTTTCTTT
- | 12 | - | TRBJ2-1 | TRBV11-3 | CVSSLNVNERFF | TGTGTCAGCAGCTTGAACGTCAATGAGCGGTTCTTC
once | 16 | TRBD1 | TRBJ2-3 | TRBV24-1 | CAPMDSGTGGPDTQYF | TGTGCCCCGATGGACTCCGGGACAGGGGGCCCAGATACGCAGTATTTT
- | 12 | - | TRBJ2-1 | TRBV6-2/TRBV6-3 | CASSPGREGQFF | TGTGCCAGCAGTCCCGGGAGAGAGGGGCAGTTCTTC
- | 13 | - | TRBJ2-1 | TRBV6-1 | CTSCERKNNEQFF | TGCACCAGCTGTGAGCGTAAAAACAATGAGCAGTTCTTC
- | 17 | TRBD2 | TRBJ2-3 | TRBV6-5 | CASCSLPLSGGTDTRYF | TGTGCCAGCTGTTCACTCCCCCTAAGCGGGGGGACAGATACCCGGTATTTT
- | 14 | - | TRBJ2-3 | TRBV29-1 | CSISGTWTSDTQYF | TGCAGCATTTCCGGGACATGGACGTCAGATACGCAGTATTTT
- | 15 | - | TRBJ1-1 | TRBV11-1 | CISSLAGAGNTEAFF | TGTATCAGCAGCTTAGCAGGGGCGGGGAACACTGAAGCTTTCTTT
- | 12 | - | TRBJ2-3 | TRBV10-3 | CACGIEIDTQYF | TGTGCCTGTGGTATTGAGATAGATACGCAGTACTTT
- | 15 | TRBD2 | TRBJ2-5 | TRBV6-6 | CTSNYASSGQETQYF | TGTACCAGCAATTACGCGTCTAGCGGGCAAGAGACCCAGTACTTC
once | 16 | TRBD2 | TRBJ2-1 | TRBV4-1 | CANSPELAGAYNAQFF | TGCGCCAACAGTCCCGAACTAGCGGGGGCTTACAATGCGCAGTTCTTC
- | 12 | - | TRBJ2-7 | TRBV29-1 | CSGEQGVGEQYF | TGCAGCGGGGAACAGGGAGTAGGGGAGCAATACTTC
- | 16 | - | TRBJ2-1 | TRBV11-3 | CASSLGIAEGQSEQFF | TGTGCCAGCAGCTTAGGTATAGCGGAAGGGCAAAGTGAGCAGTTCTTC